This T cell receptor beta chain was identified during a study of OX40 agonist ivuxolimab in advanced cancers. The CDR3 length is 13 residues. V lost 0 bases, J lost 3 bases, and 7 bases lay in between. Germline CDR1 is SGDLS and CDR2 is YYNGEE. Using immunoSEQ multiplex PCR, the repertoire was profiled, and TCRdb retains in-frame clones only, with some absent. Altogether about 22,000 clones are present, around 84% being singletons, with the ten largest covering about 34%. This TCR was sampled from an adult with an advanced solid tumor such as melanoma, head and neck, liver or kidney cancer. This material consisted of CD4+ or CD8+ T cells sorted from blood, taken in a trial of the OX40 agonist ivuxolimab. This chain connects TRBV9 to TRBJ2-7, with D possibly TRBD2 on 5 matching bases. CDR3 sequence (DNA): TGTGCCAGCAGCGTAGCAACTAGCTACGAGCAGTACTTC. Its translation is CASSVATSYEQYF.